The clone carrying this T cell receptor beta chain was seen just once. The data stem from a study of blood T cell repertoires in COVID-19. The germline CDR1 and CDR2 sequences are SEHNR and FQNEAQ (reference sequence). The V end was cut by 2 bases, the J end by 0 bases, with 7 bases between. The CDR3 covers 14 residues. The cohort comprised adults aged about 18 to 100 years residing in around 25 US areas. Original data processing: Estimated nucleated cell counts came from reference gene primer amplification. Assay: immunoSEQ multiplex PCR; the TCRdb copy retains only in-frame clones and omits some. The V and J calls and clone size were taken over from that table, and D and trimming were inferred from the DNA. This table has some 400,000 clones, approximately 93% appearing once.

Sequencing was done on a sample of PBMCs or T cells enriched from blood (not recorded which). V usage is TRBV7-9 and J usage is TRBJ1-2; D is ambiguous. This clonotype was sampled from a woman aged 40 to 50 who had been exposed to COVID-19. CDR3 coding DNA: TGTGCCAGCAGCTTAAATCATCCTAACTATGGCTACACCTTC. Translated: CASSLNHPNYGYTF.